These 30 T cell receptor beta chains originate from one sample sequenced in a study of patients and donors after allogeneic stem cell transplantation (dated by TCRdb to 2018 to 2021). The library came from RT-PCR. Sequencing instrument: NextSeq 550. TCRdb reran the public reads through fastp at Q25 and MiXCR, keeping productive beta chains. Each entry is one CDR3 protein sequence, shown with its most common DNA and genes. The sample table contains some 90,000 distinct CDR3 sequences; only one count was recorded for about 44% of them. Of the sample, approximately 66% falls within the top ten clones. The sample consisted of blood, either unsorted or a sorted T cell fraction (not recorded which). These receptor sequences come from a human donor who was either an allogeneic HSCT recipient or a stem cell or donor lymphocyte infusion donor (not recorded which). It is not recorded whose cells these are; they may come from a transplant donor.

The chain recombines TRBV30 with TRBJ2-5; D tentatively fits TRBD1 or TRBD2 (5 bases each). V lost 3 bases and J 5 bases, leaving 13 bases between the germline ends. The CDR3 loop spans 13 amino acids. The V gene's germline CDR1 is GTSNPN and CDR2 SVGIG (reference sequence). CDR3 protein: CAWSPGAGETQYF. CDR3 in DNA: TGTGCCTGGAGCCCCGGGGCAGGGGAGACCCAGTACTTC.

V and J are TRBV12-3 or TRBV12-4 and TRBJ1-4, with D unclear. This CDR3 comprises 12 residues. The V end was cut by 4 bases, the J end by 7 bases, with 7 bases between. CDR3 DNA sequence: TGTGCCAGCAGTTCGCCTATTGAAAAACTGTTTTTT. This translates into CASSSPIEKLFF.

This clonotype has just a few counts. The chain recombines TRBV7-9 with TRBJ1-4; D is unclear. The ends were cut back, 3 bases at V and 5 bases at J, with 13 bases in the middle. Germline V gene lookup returns CDR1 SEHNR and CDR2 FQNEAQ (reference sequence). The CDR3 runs 15 residues. For the CDR3, the DNA is TGTGCCAGCAGCTTCGCACTGGGGATGAATGAAAAACTGTTTTTT. Translation gives CASSFALGMNEKLFF. Based on the CDR3 plus reference TRBV7-9 and TRBJ1-4, the full variable domain is DTGVSQNPRHKITKRGQNVTFRCDPISEHNRLYWYRQTLGQGPEFLTYFQNEAQLEKSRLLSDRFSAERPKGSFSTLEIQRTEQGDSAMYLCASSFALGMNEKLFFGSGTQLSVL.

J is TRBJ1-6 and V is TRBV12-3 or TRBV12-4; no reliable D call. Trimming took off 1 base at V and 9 bases at J, with 7 bases between the two ends. The CDR3 extends over 13 amino acids. The CDR3 DNA reads TGTGCCAGCAGTTTAGAGGCAGGTTCACCCCTCCACTTT. Translating it yields CASSLEAGSPLHF.

The CDR3 spells CASSRLLASSSYNEQFF. The CDR3, as DNA: TGTGCCAGCAGCCGCCTCCTAGCGTCAAGCTCCTACAATGAGCAGTTCTTC. V and J are TRBV4-2 and TRBJ2-1; possibly TRBD2 for D (6 bases). Trimming left V 4 bases short and J 0 bases short, with 16 bases between. Germline V gene sequence: CDR1 LGHNA, CDR2 YNFKEQ. The CDR3 spans 17 residues.

The chain couples TRBV27 to TRBJ1-6; D is unresolved. Deletions cut 3 bases from V and 5 bases from J, with 8 bases between. The CDR3 is made up of 14 amino acids. Germline V gives CDR1 MNHEY, CDR2 SMNVEV (reference sequence). This CDR3 reads CASSFSQDNSPLHF. The CDR3, as DNA: TGTGCCAGCAGTTTTAGTCAGGATAATTCACCCCTCCACTTT.

The chain joins TRBV20-1 to TRBJ2-7, with 9 bases identical to TRBD2. The trim removed 1 base at V and 1 base at J, leaving 14 bases unmatched. The germline V gene has CDR1 DFQATT and CDR2 SNEGSKA (reference sequence). The CDR3 is made up of 18 amino acids. The CDR3 is CSARGFWTSAIPSYEQYF. Written as DNA, the CDR3 is TGCAGTGCTAGAGGGTTTTGGACTAGCGCGATACCGTCCTACGAGCAGTACTTC.

The V gene is TRBV6-2 or TRBV6-3, the J gene TRBJ1-1, with 7 positions matching TRBD1. Germline V lookup: CDR1 MNHEY, CDR2 SVGEGT. Trimming at V came to 7 bases and at J to 1 base, leaving 6 bases not matched to a gene. CDR3 length: 14 residues. CDR3 residues: CASTVTGWNTEAFF. The CDR3 DNA reads TGTGCCAGCACCGTGACAGGGTGGAACACTGAAGCTTTCTTT.

V and J are TRBV4-3 and TRBJ1-2, with D perhaps TRBD1 (6 bases). Germline CDR1 and CDR2: LGHNA and YSLEER. Trimming left V 0 bases short and J 7 bases short, with 15 bases between. This CDR3 has 15 amino acids. The CDR3 loop is CASSQEYSGELGYTF. CDR3 nucleotide sequence: TGCGCCAGCAGCCAAGAATACTCAGGGGAACTTGGCTACACCTTC.

This clonotype showed up just a few times. This chain links TRBV5-4 with TRBJ1-1; 7 nucleotides match TRBD1. Trimming cost V 1 base and J 3 bases; bases outside gene matches: 12. Germline assignment: CDR1 SGHNT and CDR2 YYREEE (reference sequence). CDR3 length: 17 residues. The CDR3 spells CASSLIRQGRFDTEAFF. The CDR3 region has the DNA TGTGCCAGCAGCTTGATTCGACAGGGAAGATTCGACACTGAAGCTTTCTTT.

This clonotype appeared a few times. The chain has TRBV21-1 and TRBJ1-1; no check of the table's D call, TRBD1, against the DNA was made. TRBV21-1 represents a pseudogene. This CDR3 has 13 residues. The CDR3 region has the DNA TGTGCCAGCAGCAAACAGGGGAACACTGAAGCTTTCTTT. Protein product: CASSKQGNTEAFF.

CDR3 loop: CASSLGSFYEQYF. The CDR3, as DNA: TGTGCCAGCAGCCTTGGCAGCTTCTACGAGCAGTACTTC. The genes are TRBV7-9 and TRBJ2-7; unclear D gene. The germline gives CDR1 SEHNR, CDR2 FQNEAQ (reference sequence). Between the trimmed V and J ends, which lost 5 bases and 3 bases, there was a span of 11 bases. This CDR3 region has 13 residues. The variable domain in full, with the rest retrieved from reference TRBV7-9 and TRBJ2-7, is DTGVSQNPRHKITKRGQNVTFRCDPISEHNRLYWYRQTLGQGPEFLTYFQNEAQLEKSRLLSDRFSAERPKGSFSTLEIQRTEQGDSAMYLCASSLGSFYEQYFGPGTRLTVT.

This clonotype was found a few times. This chain joins TRBV6-5 and TRBJ1-4; D gene ambiguous. The CDR3 runs to 15 residues. Trimming shortened V by 2 bases and J by 0 bases, and 7 bases separated the two germline ends. Germline CDR1 and CDR2: MNHEY and SVGAGI. The CDR3: CASSYGGSTNEKLFF. The CDR3, as DNA: TGTGCCAGCAGTTACGGCGGGTCAACTAATGAAAAACTGTTTTTT.

V usage is TRBV7-2 and J usage is TRBJ1-1; D gene unclear. V was pared by 4 bases and J by 5 bases, with 14 bases between. Germline V CDR1 and CDR2: SGHTA, FQGNSA. CDR3 length: 14 amino acids. The CDR3 reads CASSYYRDITEAFF. DNA for the CDR3: TGTGCCAGCAGCTACTACCGCGACATTACTGAAGCTTTCTTT. Variable domain in full (rest from reference TRBV7-2 and TRBJ1-1): GAGVSQSPSNKVTEKGKDVELRCDPISGHTALYWYRQSLGQGLEFLIYFQGNSAPDKSGLPSDRFSAERTGGSVSTLTIQRTQQEDSAVYLCASSYYRDITEAFFGQGTRLTVV.

The chain uses TRBV25-1 and TRBJ1-1; D remains ambiguous. V shed 7 bases and J shed 6 bases, with 12 bases lying between them. Germline V gene sequence: CDR1 MGHDK, CDR2 SYGVNS. The CDR3 runs 12 residues. The CDR3 nucleotides are TGTGCCAGCAAGTCGGTAGGTCCTGAAGCTTTCTTT. It is translated as CASKSVGPEAFF.

This rearrangement joins TRBV4-3 to TRBJ1-2; D ambiguous. The CDR3 loop spans 15 amino acids. V was pared by 1 base and J by 2 bases, with 11 bases between. Germline CDR1 reads LGHNA; CDR2 reads YSLEER. CDR3 sequence reads: CASSQGRSGNYGYTF. The CDR3 DNA reads TGCGCCAGCAGCCAAGGCAGATCCGGAAACTATGGCTACACCTTC.

This clonotype occurred a few times. The chain carries TRBV28 and TRBJ1-2, with D perhaps matching TRBD1 (5 bases). The V and J ends lost 2 bases and 3 bases respectively, with 13 bases between them. This CDR3 region has 15 residues. The germline CDR1 and CDR2 sequences are MDHEN and SYDVKM. CDR3 sequence (DNA): TGTGCCAGCAGTTTAGCTGTCGCGGGGGACTATGGCTACACCTTC. Amino acids: CASSLAVAGDYGYTF.

The chain has TRBV27 and TRBJ1-5; 9 nucleotides line up with TRBD1. There are 17 residues in the CDR3. The trim removed 0 bases at V and 3 bases at J, leaving 6 bases unmatched. Germline CDR1 is MNHEY and CDR2 is SMNVEV (reference sequence). The CDR3 protein is CASSLSMGQGHNQPQHF. In DNA, the CDR3 is TGTGCCAGCAGTTTATCGATGGGACAGGGTCACAATCAGCCCCAGCATTTT.

V gene TRBV29-1 combines with J gene TRBJ2-3; D is perhaps TRBD1 (5 bases). Germline CDR1 and CDR2: SQVTM and ANQGSEA. Trimming removed 4 bases from V and 2 bases from J, with 13 bases in between. CDR3 length: 14 amino acids. CDR3 sequence: CSVVQDTATDTQYF. In DNA form, the CDR3 reads TGCAGCGTTGTGCAGGACACCGCCACAGATACGCAGTATTTT.

This sequence joins TRBV7-3 and TRBJ2-5; D is undetermined. This CDR3 region has 13 residues. Trimming took 4 bases from V and 0 from J, leaving 6 bases between them. CDR1 is SGHTA and CDR2 is FQGTGA in the germline V gene. The DNA for the CDR3 is TGTGCCAGCAGCTCGACAAACCAAGAGACCCAGTACTTC. Translated, it gives CASSSTNQETQYF.

This clonotype was observed a few times. This chain links TRBV28 with TRBJ1-2, with 7 bases fitting TRBD1. The CDR3 has 14 amino acids. J gave up 2 bases and V 5 bases, and 5 bases lay outside the gene matches. Germline V CDR1 and CDR2: MDHEN, SYDVKM. The CDR3 loop reads CASSRTGLNYGYTF. The CDR3 DNA is TGTGCCAGCAGTCGGACAGGCCTAAACTATGGCTACACCTTC.

This clonotype has more than one count but fewer than ten. The chain couples TRBV10-3 to TRBJ2-1, with a tentative D call TRBD2 (5 bases). This CDR3 comprises 15 residues. CDR1 ENHRY and CDR2 SYGVKD come from the germline V gene. Trimming shortened V by 0 bases and J by 8 bases, and 14 bases separated the two germline ends. Here the CDR3 reads CAISESPSFSYEQFF. CDR3 nucleotides: TGTGCCATCAGTGAGTCCCCTAGCTTCTCTTATGAGCAGTTCTTC.

The chain has TRBV6-2 or TRBV6-3 and TRBJ2-1, with D unclear. The CDR3 is 12 residues long. With 8 bases removed from V and 5 bases from J, the gap between germline ends came to 10 bases. Germline values: CDR1 MNHEY, CDR2 SVGEGT. The CDR3 is CASQVFNNEQFF. Written as DNA, the CDR3 is TGTGCCAGCCAGGTTTTCAACAATGAGCAGTTCTTC.

The CDR3 sequence is CATSRDLESQPQHF. The CDR3, as DNA: TGTGCCACCAGCAGAGATCTTGAGAGTCAGCCCCAGCATTTT. V and J are TRBV15 and TRBJ1-5, with unresolved D. The germline gives CDR1 LNHNV, CDR2 YYDKDF (reference sequence). V was clipped by 0 bases and J by 6 bases, with 9 bases between them. The CDR3 loop spans 14 amino acids. Filled out from reference TRBV15 and TRBJ1-5, the complete variable domain reads DAMVIQNPRYQVTQFGKPVTLSCSQTLNHNVMYWYQQKSSQAPKLLFHYYDKDFNNEADTPDNFQSRRPNTSFCFLDIRSPGLGDTAMYLCATSRDLESQPQHFGDGTRLSIL.

The chain links TRBV12-3 or TRBV12-4 to TRBJ1-1; D perhaps matches TRBD1 (6 bases). The V end lost 8 bases, the J end lost 1 base, and 11 bases lay between the germline ends. The CDR3 has 13 residues. CDR3 in amino acids: CASLGAPNTEAFF. The CDR3 DNA is TGTGCCAGCCTGGGGGCCCCGAACACTGAAGCTTTCTTT.

This clonotype was observed a few times. V is TRBV21-1 and J is TRBJ1-2; the listed D gene, TRBD1, was not tested against the DNA. TRBV21-1 is a known pseudogene. This CDR3 is 14 amino acids long. The CDR3 here is CASSPLGANYGYTF. The CDR3 region has the DNA TGTGCCAGCAGCCCCCTCGGGGCTAACTATGGCTACACCTTC.

A few counts support this clonotype. This rearrangement joins TRBV27 to TRBJ1-6; no clear D gene. The CDR3 contains 13 residues. Trimming shortened V by 3 bases and J by 9 bases, and 9 bases separated the two germline ends. Germline values: CDR1 MNHEY, CDR2 SMNVEV (reference sequence). The DNA for the CDR3 is TGTGCCAGCAGTTTCTCAGTCGGTTCACCCCTCCACTTT. The encoded protein is CASSFSVGSPLHF.

There are a few counts of this clonotype. V is TRBV19 and J is TRBJ1-5; D unresolved. Germline assignment: CDR1 LNHDA and CDR2 SQIVND (reference sequence). CDR3 length: 12 amino acids. V was pared by 1 base and J by 5 bases, with 3 bases between. CDR3 nucleotides: TGTGCCAGTAGTATAGTGGATCAGCCCCAGCATTTT. Translated: CASSIVDQPQHF.

DNA for the CDR3: TGCAGTGCTTGTACAGCTTATAGCAATCAGCCCCAGCATTTT. Protein product: CSACTAYSNQPQHF. This chain joins TRBV20-1 and TRBJ1-5; D remains ambiguous. The CDR3 spans 14 residues. Germline CDR1 reads DFQATT; CDR2 reads SNEGSKA (reference sequence). Trimming cost V 5 bases and J 0 bases, with 11 bases left between them.

The genes are TRBV30 and TRBJ2-3; D unresolved. Between the trimmed V and J ends, which lost 2 bases and 3 bases, there was a span of 12 bases. The CDR3 consists of 14 residues. CDR1 and CDR2 (germline): GTSNPN, SVGIG (reference sequence). The CDR3 is CAWSPTHRTDTQYF. The CDR3 DNA reads as TGTGCCTGGAGTCCGACTCATAGGACAGATACGCAGTATTTT.